The rows below give T cell receptor beta chains drawn from one sample of a study of identical twins. One entry per CDR3 protein, called by TCRdb with MiXCR from the 5' RACE reads. Of approximately 530,000 distinct CDR3 sequences in the sample, about a fifth were seen once. This sample was also put to use in a study of yellow fever vaccine responses in identical twins.

The sample consisted of CD4+ T cells sorted from blood. These receptors originate from a woman between 18 and 29 years old in good health. CDR3s include the opening cysteine and the closing phenylalanine or tryptophan. The D gene is left open where the match is weak. Clone size is shown for a subset of rows, as once, few, many or a class of expanded clone.

V gene: TRBV6-1
clone size: many
J gene: TRBJ2-1
D gene: TRBD2
CDR3 DNA: TGTGCCAGCAGCCGAACTAGCGGGAACTACAATGAGCAGTTCTTC
CDR3 protein: CASSRTSGNYNEQFF

V gene: TRBV3-1
clone size: NA
J gene: TRBJ2-4
D gene: TRBD2
CDR3 DNA: TGTGCCAGCAGCCCTAGCGGCCTAAACATTCAGTACTTC
CDR3 protein: CASSPSGLNIQYF

V gene: TRBV5-1
clone size: NA
J gene: TRBJ2-4
D gene: TRBD1
CDR3 DNA: TGCGCCAGCAGCTTGAGGACAGGGGGCCGGGACATTCAGTACTTC
CDR3 protein: CASSLRTGGRDIQYF

V gene: TRBV7-9
clone size: NA
J gene: TRBJ1-2
D gene: TRBD1
CDR3 DNA: TGTGCCAGCAGCTTCAGAGGACAGGACTATGGCTACACCTTC
CDR3 protein: CASSFRGQDYGYTF

V gene: TRBV20-1
clone size: NA
J gene: TRBJ2-7
D gene: NA
CDR3 DNA: TGCAGTGCTAGTCAACAGCAACTGAAGTACGAGCAGTACTTC
CDR3 protein: CSASQQQLKYEQYF

V gene: TRBV12-3/TRBV12-4
clone size: NA
J gene: TRBJ2-5
D gene: TRBD1
CDR3 DNA: TGTGCCAGCAGCACAGGGGTGCAGACCCAGTACTTC
CDR3 protein: CASSTGVQTQYF

V gene: TRBV27
clone size: few
J gene: TRBJ2-3
D gene: TRBD2
CDR3 DNA: TGTGCCAGCAGTCGTATGACTAGCGGGAGGACGGCAGATACGCAGTATTTT
CDR3 protein: CASSRMTSGRTADTQYF

V gene: TRBV24-1
clone size: many
J gene: TRBJ2-1
D gene: NA
CDR3 DNA: TGTGCCACCAGTGATTTCGGGACTTCGTCGCTGGATGAGCAGTTCTTC
CDR3 protein: CATSDFGTSSLDEQFF

V gene: TRBV6-1
clone size: NA
J gene: TRBJ2-7
D gene: TRBD1
CDR3 DNA: TGTGCCAGCACTATGGGACAGGGGGCTTACGAGCAGTACTTC
CDR3 protein: CASTMGQGAYEQYF

V gene: TRBV6-1
clone size: NA
J gene: TRBJ2-5
D gene: NA
CDR3 DNA: TGTGCCAGCAGTGAAGCGTCCCACTACCAAGAGACCCAGTACTTC
CDR3 protein: CASSEASHYQETQYF

V gene: TRBV7-6
clone size: NA
J gene: TRBJ2-2
D gene: NA
CDR3 DNA: TGTGCCAGCAGCTTGGTAGGACAGCAAGGTCCCGGGGAGCTGTTTTTT
CDR3 protein: CASSLVGQQGPGELFF

V gene: TRBV7-9
clone size: few
J gene: TRBJ2-7
D gene: NA
CDR3 DNA: TGTGCCAGCAGCTACACAGGGTTTTACGAGCAGTACTTC
CDR3 protein: CASSYTGFYEQYF

V gene: TRBV2
clone size: NA
J gene: TRBJ2-7
D gene: NA
CDR3 DNA: TGTGCCAGCATCGGACAGCCCTACGAGCAGTACTTC
CDR3 protein: CASIGQPYEQYF

V gene: TRBV7-8
clone size: NA
J gene: TRBJ2-7
D gene: NA
CDR3 DNA: TGTGCCAGCAGCTCCGGGACTCCTGCCTACGAGCAGTACTTC
CDR3 protein: CASSSGTPAYEQYF

V gene: TRBV11-2
clone size: NA
J gene: TRBJ2-2
D gene: TRBD2
CDR3 DNA: TGTGCCAGCAGCGCCGGACTAGCGGGGGGAACCGGGGAGCTGTTTTTT
CDR3 protein: CASSAGLAGGTGELFF

V gene: TRBV3-1
clone size: NA
J gene: TRBJ1-1
D gene: NA
CDR3 DNA: TGTGCCAGCTCCCACCGGGTCCTTCAGGGAACCCGGAACACTGAAGCTTTCTTT
CDR3 protein: CASSHRVLQGTRNTEAFF

V gene: TRBV28
clone size: few
J gene: TRBJ1-5
D gene: NA
CDR3 DNA: TGTGCCAGCAGCCCACGGGACGGTAGCAATCAGCCCCAGCATTTT
CDR3 protein: CASSPRDGSNQPQHF

V gene: TRBV12-3/TRBV12-4
clone size: few
J gene: TRBJ2-1
D gene: TRBD1
CDR3 DNA: TGTGCCAGCAGATCGAAGGACAGGGGGCCGGGGAATGAGCAGTTCTTC
CDR3 protein: CASRSKDRGPGNEQFF

V gene: TRBV24-1
clone size: few
J gene: TRBJ2-7
D gene: TRBD1
CDR3 DNA: TGTGCCACCAGTGACCCAGGGACAGGCGAGCAGTACTTC
CDR3 protein: CATSDPGTGEQYF

V gene: TRBV12-3/TRBV12-4
clone size: few
J gene: TRBJ1-2
D gene: TRBD1
CDR3 DNA: TGTGCCAGCAGTTTTGGACAGGGTTCATCGGGTGGCTACACCTTC
CDR3 protein: CASSFGQGSSGGYTF

V gene: TRBV5-6
clone size: few
J gene: TRBJ2-7
D gene: NA
CDR3 DNA: TGTGCCAGCAGCTTGAAGGGAACTGACGAGCAGTACTTC
CDR3 protein: CASSLKGTDEQYF

V gene: TRBV5-1
clone size: once
J gene: TRBJ2-1
D gene: NA
CDR3 DNA: TGCGCCAGCAGCTTTCAGACGTCGGGTCTCCTCGGGAAGCTCGGTGAGCAGTTCTTC
CDR3 protein: CASSFQTSGLLGKLGEQFF

V gene: TRBV7-8
clone size: NA
J gene: TRBJ2-3
D gene: TRBD2
CDR3 DNA: TGTGCCAGCAGCTTAAAGGCTAGCGGGGGGTCCGCCCACACAGATACGCAGTATTTT
CDR3 protein: CASSLKASGGSAHTDTQYF

V gene: TRBV5-1
clone size: few
J gene: TRBJ1-2
D gene: TRBD1
CDR3 DNA: TGCGCCAGCAGCGCGAACTACGGGACAGGGTATGGCTACACCTTC
CDR3 protein: CASSANYGTGYGYTF

V gene: TRBV7-3
clone size: NA
J gene: TRBJ2-3
D gene: NA
CDR3 DNA: TGTGCCAGCAGCTTACGACGAGGCGCAGATACGCAGTATTTT
CDR3 protein: CASSLRRGADTQYF

V gene: TRBV18
clone size: NA
J gene: TRBJ2-1
D gene: TRBD1
CDR3 DNA: TGTGCCAGCTCAGAATACGGGACAGGGGGAATCAATGAGCAGTTCTTC
CDR3 protein: CASSEYGTGGINEQFF

V gene: TRBV20-1
clone size: few
J gene: TRBJ1-1
D gene: NA
CDR3 DNA: TGCAGTGCTAGAGAGCCTGGGACTGCTACTACTGAAGCTTTCTTT
CDR3 protein: CSAREPGTATTEAFF

V gene: TRBV10-1
clone size: NA
J gene: TRBJ2-1
D gene: NA
CDR3 DNA: TGCGCCAGCAGTGAAAACCTAAACGGAAATGAGCAGTTCTTC
CDR3 protein: CASSENLNGNEQFF

V gene: TRBV29-1
clone size: few
J gene: TRBJ2-2
D gene: NA
CDR3 DNA: TGCAGCGTTGAAGATCTACGAGGGCGCGACACCGGGGAGCTGTTTTTT
CDR3 protein: CSVEDLRGRDTGELFF

V gene: TRBV2
clone size: NA
J gene: TRBJ1-5
D gene: TRBD1
CDR3 DNA: TGTGCCACCAGAGATCCGGGACAGGGGGGAAATCAGCCCCAGCATTTT
CDR3 protein: CATRDPGQGGNQPQHF